There are many counts of the clone carrying this T cell receptor (beta chain). TCRdb re-called the 5' RACE reads with MiXCR, one entry per CDR3 protein. The table includes about 240,000 distinct CDR3 sequences, about 10% detected once. This entry is derived from a study of CD8 T cells in ankylosing spondylitis. The source is a male donor with ankylosing spondylitis or in good health (not recorded which). The sample comprised blood, either unsorted or a sorted T cell fraction (not recorded which).

The CDR3 region has the DNA TGTGCCAGCAGCTTATCGGCCTCCGGGTCCCGCTACTCCCGTGAGCAGTTCTTC. Protein product: CASSLSASGSRYSREQFF. The rearrangement uses TRBV7-2 and TRBJ2-1; D is unresolved. CDR1 is SGHTA, CDR2 FQGNSA, per germline. Deletions cut 2 bases from V and 9 bases from J, with 26 bases between. The CDR3 is 18 residues long. The variable domain in full, with the rest retrieved from reference TRBV7-2 and TRBJ2-1, is GAGVSQSPSNKVTEKGKDVELRCDPISGHTALYWYRQSLGQGLEFLIYFQGNSAPDKSGLPSDRFSAERTGGSVSTLTIQRTQQEDSAVYLCASSLSASGSRYSREQFFGPGTRLTVL.